Listed below are T cell receptor beta chains from one sample, sequenced in a study of T cells in Graves' hyperthyroidism and ophthalmopathy. TCRdb itself ran the multiplex PCR reads through MiXCR, one entry per CDR3 protein. The table records some 690,000 distinct CDR3 sequences, 17% of them present only once. Sequencing was done on a sample of blood. Receptor source: a man aged 45-65 years with Graves' hyperthyroidism. The CDR3 runs from the conserved cysteine through the conserved F or W. D genes are given only for firm matches. A clone size is listed for some rows: how often the clone was seen (once, few, many), or a class if it is expanded.

clone size	J gene	D gene	V gene	CDR3 protein	CDR3 DNA
-	TRBJ2-7	-	TRBV7-2	CASSPKSHEQYF	TGTGCCAGCAGCCCCAAGTCACACGAGCAGTACTTC
many	TRBJ2-7	TRBD2	TRBV5-6	CASSFYSGRDYEQYF	TGTGCCAGCAGCTTTTATAGCGGGAGAGACTACGAGCAGTACTTC
many	TRBJ2-7	TRBD2	TRBV7-2	CASSLSGTRRFYEQYF	TGTGCCAGCAGCTTATCCGGGACTAGAAGGTTCTACGAGCAGTACTTC
many	TRBJ1-1	TRBD1	TRBV27	CASSGQGADTEAFF	TGTGCCAGCTCCGGACAGGGGGCCGACACTGAAGCTTTCTTT
many	TRBJ2-1	TRBD2	TRBV12-3/TRBV12-4	CASTPGTSTYNEQFF	TGTGCCAGCACCCCGGGGACTAGCACTTACAATGAGCAGTTCTTC
many	TRBJ2-1	-	TRBV24-1	CATSDPRTFEQFF	TGTGCCACCAGTGACCCTCGGACATTTGAGCAGTTCTTC
many	TRBJ2-2	TRBD2	TRBV2	CASKAGLPNTGELFF	TGTGCCAGCAAAGCGGGACTACCGAACACCGGGGAGCTGTTTTTT
many	TRBJ1-6	-	TRBV6-5	CASSYRGTNSPLHF	TGTGCCAGCAGTTACAGGGGGACAAATTCACCCCTCCACTTT
many	TRBJ1-4	-	TRBV5-1	CASSLAGATTEKLFF	TGCGCCAGCAGCTTGGCCGGGGCAACGACTGAAAAACTGTTTTTT
many	TRBJ1-6	-	TRBV28	CASSRAYNSPLHF	TGTGCCAGCAGTCGGGCCTATAATTCACCCCTCCACTTT
many	TRBJ2-1	TRBD2	TRBV20-1	CSASPSGRAFDNEQFF	TGCAGTGCTAGTCCTAGCGGGAGGGCCTTCGACAATGAGCAGTTCTTC
few	TRBJ2-7	-	TRBV4-1	CASSPHLGTASYEQYF	TGCGCCAGCAGCCCCCACCTCGGGACCGCCTCCTACGAGCAGTACTTC
many	TRBJ2-7	-	TRBV28	CASSFTATFGRLSYEQYF	TGTGCCAGCAGTTTTACGGCAACCTTCGGCAGGCTCTCCTACGAGCAGTACTTC
many	TRBJ2-1	-	TRBV10-3	CAIMAGRGNNEQFF	TGTGCCATCATGGCGGGACGAGGGAACAATGAGCAGTTCTTC
many	TRBJ2-3	-	TRBV28	CASSTQGRVSDTQYF	TGTGCCAGCAGTACCCAGGGTCGAGTATCAGATACGCAGTATTTT
few	TRBJ1-5	-	TRBV4-2	CASSQDLRGLDNQPQHF	TGTGCCAGCAGCCAAGATCTCAGGGGTTTGGACAATCAGCCCCAGCATTTT
-	TRBJ1-1	-	TRBV9	CASSATGSRGTEAFF	TGTGCCAGCAGCGCAACAGGGTCCCGGGGGACTGAAGCTTTCTTT
many	TRBJ2-5	TRBD2	TRBV7-9	CASSLAFASGRARKSETQYF	TGTGCCAGCAGCTTAGCGTTCGCTAGCGGGAGGGCCAGGAAGTCTGAGACCCAGTACTTC
many	TRBJ1-3	-	TRBV11-1	CASSLNLLGNTIYF	TGTGCCAGCAGCTTAAACCTGCTCGGAAACACCATATATTTT
many	TRBJ2-2	-	TRBV7-2	CASSLLGVTGELFF	TGTGCCAGCAGCTTATTAGGGGTCACCGGGGAGCTGTTTTTT
many	TRBJ2-7	TRBD2	TRBV6-2/TRBV6-3	CASRETREGTYEQYF	TGTGCCAGCAGGGAAACGCGGGAGGGGACCTACGAGCAGTACTTC
few	TRBJ1-6	-	TRBV5-5	CASSLIGTPYNSPLHF	TGTGCCAGCAGCTTGATCGGGACACCATATAATTCACCCCTCCACTTT
few	TRBJ2-1	TRBD2	TRBV9	CASSVATRELGNEQFF	TGTGCCAGCAGCGTAGCTACGCGGGAGTTAGGCAATGAGCAGTTCTTC
many	TRBJ1-6	-	TRBV20-1	CSAKDGRTANSPLHF	TGCAGTGCTAAGGACGGAAGGACAGCGAATTCACCCCTCCACTTT
many	TRBJ2-7	TRBD1	TRBV6-1	CASSGGQGSYEQYF	TGTGCCAGCAGTGGGGGACAGGGCTCCTACGAGCAGTACTTC
few	TRBJ1-5	-	TRBV7-2	CASSLVAGRVQPQHF	TGTGCCAGCAGCTTAGTGGCAGGGCGGGTCCAGCCCCAGCATTTT
-	TRBJ2-7	TRBD2	TRBV7-2	CASSLWPSGRTWGNEQYF	TGTGCCAGCAGCTTATGGCCTAGCGGGAGAACTTGGGGGAACGAGCAGTACTTC
few	TRBJ2-1	-	TRBV28	CASSRGLYYNEQFF	TGTGCCAGCAGCCGTGGACTATATTACAATGAGCAGTTCTTC
-	TRBJ2-1	-	TRBV5-1	CASSLMRGGYNEQFF	TGCGCCAGCAGCTTGATGAGGGGAGGTTACAATGAGCAGTTCTTC